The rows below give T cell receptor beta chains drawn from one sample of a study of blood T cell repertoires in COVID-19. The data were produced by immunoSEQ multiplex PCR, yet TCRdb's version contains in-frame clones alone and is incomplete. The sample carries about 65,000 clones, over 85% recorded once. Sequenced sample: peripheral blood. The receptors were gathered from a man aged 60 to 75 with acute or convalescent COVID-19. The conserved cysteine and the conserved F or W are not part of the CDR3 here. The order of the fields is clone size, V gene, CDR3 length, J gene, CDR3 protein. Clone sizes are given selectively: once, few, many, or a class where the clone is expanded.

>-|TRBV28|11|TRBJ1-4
ASVKGMGEKLF
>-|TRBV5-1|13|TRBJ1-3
ASSLDSGIGNTIY
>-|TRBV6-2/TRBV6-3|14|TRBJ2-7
ASSWPRDRGTYEQY
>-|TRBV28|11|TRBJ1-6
ATYPSYNSPLH
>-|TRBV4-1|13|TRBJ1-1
ASSQAETGNTEAF
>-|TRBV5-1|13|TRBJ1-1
ASSFGRVRNTEAF
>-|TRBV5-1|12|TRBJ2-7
ASSLGTGAGEQY
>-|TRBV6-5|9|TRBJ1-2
ASRRDTSYT
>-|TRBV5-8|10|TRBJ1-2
ASSLDNYGYT
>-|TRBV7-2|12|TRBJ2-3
ASSLDKGSDTQY
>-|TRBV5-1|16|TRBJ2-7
ASSLVPGGQVPLYEQY
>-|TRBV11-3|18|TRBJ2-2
ASSLEIGTSGGAYTGELF
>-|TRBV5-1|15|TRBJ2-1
ASSLSNNRDLYNEQF
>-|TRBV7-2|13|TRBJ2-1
ASSLGQVSYNEQF
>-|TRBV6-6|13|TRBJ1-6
ASSGSGQTYSPLH
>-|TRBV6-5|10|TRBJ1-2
ASPGQNYGYT
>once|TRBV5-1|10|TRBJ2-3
ASSSEGQGWN
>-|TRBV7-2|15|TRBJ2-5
ASSPSGGQSRQETQY
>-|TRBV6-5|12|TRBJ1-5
ASKGTGENQPQH
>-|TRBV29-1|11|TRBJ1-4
SAQRGTNEKLF
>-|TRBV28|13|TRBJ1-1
ASIISGTVKVEAF
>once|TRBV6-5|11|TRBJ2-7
ASSRDRAYEQY
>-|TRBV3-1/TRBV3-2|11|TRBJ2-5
ASLRTGSETQY
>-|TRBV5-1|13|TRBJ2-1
ASSLAGARNNEQF
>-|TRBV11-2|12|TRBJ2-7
ASSTVGRSYEQY
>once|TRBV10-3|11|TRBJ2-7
AISAREAAEQY
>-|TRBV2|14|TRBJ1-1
ASVHILGTGGTEAF
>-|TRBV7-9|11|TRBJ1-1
ASSSKRETEAF
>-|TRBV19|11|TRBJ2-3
ASSIPGADTQY
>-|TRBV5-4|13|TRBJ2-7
ASSLQQGRGYEQY
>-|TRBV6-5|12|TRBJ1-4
ASRSQGIGEKLF
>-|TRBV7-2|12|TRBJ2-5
ASSEQQIQETQY
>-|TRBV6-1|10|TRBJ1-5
ASSEVGGPQH
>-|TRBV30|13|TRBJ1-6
AWTGQGSGNSPLH
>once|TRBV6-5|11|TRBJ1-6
ASSRETYSPLH
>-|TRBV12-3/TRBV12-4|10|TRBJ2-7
ASSMGLYEQY
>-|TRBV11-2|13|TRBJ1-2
ASSKPAGVLYGYT
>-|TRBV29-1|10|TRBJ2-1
SVPAVEDEQF